This TCR beta chain is drawn from a study of blood T cell repertoires in COVID-19. On the study more broadly: Samples taken during acute and convalescent COVID-19 were collected in the United States, Italy and Spain.

In the original analysis: Reference gene primer amplification in the assay estimated nucleated cell counts. TCRdb's table, derived via immunoSEQ multiplex PCR, lists solely in-frame clones and lacks some. V and J calls and clone size follow that table, whereas D and trimming were derived from the DNA. The repertoire has about 80,000 clones, over 75% of them found once; the top ten carry approximately 8.7%. Between the trimmed V and J ends, which lost 5 bases and 2 bases, there was a span of 19 bases. Per germline, CDR1 SGHVS and CDR2 FQNEAQ. The CDR3 extends over 17 amino acids. The V gene is TRBV7-8, the J gene TRBJ2-1; a weak D match, TRBD2 (7 bases). The receptor's source is a human donor in a cohort sampled during active COVID-19. The material sequenced was peripheral blood. The CDR3 DNA reads as TGTGCCAGCAGCCCAAGAGGACAGCGGGACGCCTACAATGAGCAGTTCTTC. Translation: CASSPRGQRDAYNEQFF.